This TCR beta chain is from a study of OX40 agonist ivuxolimab in advanced cancers. As for the study more broadly: Ivuxolimab was an agonistic, fully human IgG2 monoclonal antibody directed against OX40 (CD134), a costimulatory receptor. The point of sequencing TCRbeta in the periphery was to test whether ivuxolimab changed TCR sequence diversity and drove clonal T-cell expansion. The paper describes the monotherapy dose-escalation part (N ≈ 52 patients) of the phase I trial of ivuxolimab. Among the approximately 50 dose-escalation patients, around 19 had hepatocellular carcinoma, roughly 15 melanoma, 9 renal cell carcinoma and 9 head and neck cancer. Prior anti-PD-1, anti-PD-L1 or anti-CTLA-4 therapy was permitted, and checkpoint inhibitors had been received by 30% to 40% of dose-escalation patients. Partial responses were achieved by three dose-escalation patients, of whom one had hepatocellular carcinoma and two had cutaneous melanoma. Intravenous ivuxolimab was administered to patients every 2 weeks at six dose levels: 0.01, 0.1, 0.3, 1.5, 3 and 10 mg/kg. In the dose-escalation cohort, approximately 82% of patients were male, and the mean age was approximately 55 years, with a range of roughly 23 to 85. Here is what the overall study found, with its caveats: Low levels of normalized T-cell clonal expansion were also seen in some patients who did not respond. At doses of 0.1 to 3.0 mg/kg, clonal expansion of both CD4+ and CD8+ blood T cells was observed from baseline to week 6. After ivuxolimab, CD8+ T cells had more expanded clones than CD4+ T cells on average. In the 0.1-3.0 mg/kg groups, partial responders were among the patients with the lowest normalized peripheral clonal expansion, particularly in CD8+ T cells. Antigen specificity was not determined for the clonally expanded peripheral T cells.

The trial excluded patients who had a history of autoimmune disease or were on systemic immunosuppression. Peripheral blood for TCR sequencing was drawn from every dose cohort at baseline, at cycle 4 day 1 and at cycle 7 day 1. Samples were obtained from an open-label, multicenter, first-in-human phase I dose-escalation trial of ivuxolimab. Adults with locally advanced or metastatic head and neck squamous cell, hepatocellular, melanoma or renal cell carcinoma were enrolled in the trial. Before TCR sequencing, CD4+ T cells and CD8+ T cells were sorted from peripheral blood as separate populations. CDR1 and CDR2 are read off the germline V gene as SGHRS and YFSETQ. Trimming leaves V shorter by 4 bases and J shorter by 10 bases, with the junction holding 12 bases beyond the gene matches. The CDR3 contains 15 residues, cysteine and phenylalanine counted. Kept here is only the CDR3 DNA, which spans 45 bases and is read in frame from base 1.

Only one count was recorded for this clone. Its antigen target is currently unknown. No much larger clone exists at a distance of one base, and base qualities are not known. For sequencing of the TCRbeta CDR3 region, genomic DNA was extracted from the sorted cells. TCRbeta CDR3 regions were sequenced using the immunoSEQ Assay. TCRdb mirrors the immuneACCESS table, restricted to in-frame sequences. Some clones are absent from its copies; in checked studies, under half trace to an unresolved V gene, and the reason for the others is unknown. The sample table contains tens of thousands of clones; only one count was recorded for just over 90% of them. The ten largest clones represent 0.4% to 0.55% of the sample.

This TCR derives from an adult with an advanced solid tumor such as melanoma, head and neck, liver or kidney cancer. The chain is made from TRBV5-1 and TRBJ2-1, and TRBD1 aligns with 9 junction nucleotides. The starting material was CD4+ or CD8+ T cells sorted from blood, obtained in a trial of the OX40 agonist ivuxolimab. This receptor has the CDR3 CASSVGGTGKWEQFF. The DNA is as follows: TGCGCCAGCAGCGTCGGAGGGACAGGGAAGTGGGAGCAGTTCTTC.